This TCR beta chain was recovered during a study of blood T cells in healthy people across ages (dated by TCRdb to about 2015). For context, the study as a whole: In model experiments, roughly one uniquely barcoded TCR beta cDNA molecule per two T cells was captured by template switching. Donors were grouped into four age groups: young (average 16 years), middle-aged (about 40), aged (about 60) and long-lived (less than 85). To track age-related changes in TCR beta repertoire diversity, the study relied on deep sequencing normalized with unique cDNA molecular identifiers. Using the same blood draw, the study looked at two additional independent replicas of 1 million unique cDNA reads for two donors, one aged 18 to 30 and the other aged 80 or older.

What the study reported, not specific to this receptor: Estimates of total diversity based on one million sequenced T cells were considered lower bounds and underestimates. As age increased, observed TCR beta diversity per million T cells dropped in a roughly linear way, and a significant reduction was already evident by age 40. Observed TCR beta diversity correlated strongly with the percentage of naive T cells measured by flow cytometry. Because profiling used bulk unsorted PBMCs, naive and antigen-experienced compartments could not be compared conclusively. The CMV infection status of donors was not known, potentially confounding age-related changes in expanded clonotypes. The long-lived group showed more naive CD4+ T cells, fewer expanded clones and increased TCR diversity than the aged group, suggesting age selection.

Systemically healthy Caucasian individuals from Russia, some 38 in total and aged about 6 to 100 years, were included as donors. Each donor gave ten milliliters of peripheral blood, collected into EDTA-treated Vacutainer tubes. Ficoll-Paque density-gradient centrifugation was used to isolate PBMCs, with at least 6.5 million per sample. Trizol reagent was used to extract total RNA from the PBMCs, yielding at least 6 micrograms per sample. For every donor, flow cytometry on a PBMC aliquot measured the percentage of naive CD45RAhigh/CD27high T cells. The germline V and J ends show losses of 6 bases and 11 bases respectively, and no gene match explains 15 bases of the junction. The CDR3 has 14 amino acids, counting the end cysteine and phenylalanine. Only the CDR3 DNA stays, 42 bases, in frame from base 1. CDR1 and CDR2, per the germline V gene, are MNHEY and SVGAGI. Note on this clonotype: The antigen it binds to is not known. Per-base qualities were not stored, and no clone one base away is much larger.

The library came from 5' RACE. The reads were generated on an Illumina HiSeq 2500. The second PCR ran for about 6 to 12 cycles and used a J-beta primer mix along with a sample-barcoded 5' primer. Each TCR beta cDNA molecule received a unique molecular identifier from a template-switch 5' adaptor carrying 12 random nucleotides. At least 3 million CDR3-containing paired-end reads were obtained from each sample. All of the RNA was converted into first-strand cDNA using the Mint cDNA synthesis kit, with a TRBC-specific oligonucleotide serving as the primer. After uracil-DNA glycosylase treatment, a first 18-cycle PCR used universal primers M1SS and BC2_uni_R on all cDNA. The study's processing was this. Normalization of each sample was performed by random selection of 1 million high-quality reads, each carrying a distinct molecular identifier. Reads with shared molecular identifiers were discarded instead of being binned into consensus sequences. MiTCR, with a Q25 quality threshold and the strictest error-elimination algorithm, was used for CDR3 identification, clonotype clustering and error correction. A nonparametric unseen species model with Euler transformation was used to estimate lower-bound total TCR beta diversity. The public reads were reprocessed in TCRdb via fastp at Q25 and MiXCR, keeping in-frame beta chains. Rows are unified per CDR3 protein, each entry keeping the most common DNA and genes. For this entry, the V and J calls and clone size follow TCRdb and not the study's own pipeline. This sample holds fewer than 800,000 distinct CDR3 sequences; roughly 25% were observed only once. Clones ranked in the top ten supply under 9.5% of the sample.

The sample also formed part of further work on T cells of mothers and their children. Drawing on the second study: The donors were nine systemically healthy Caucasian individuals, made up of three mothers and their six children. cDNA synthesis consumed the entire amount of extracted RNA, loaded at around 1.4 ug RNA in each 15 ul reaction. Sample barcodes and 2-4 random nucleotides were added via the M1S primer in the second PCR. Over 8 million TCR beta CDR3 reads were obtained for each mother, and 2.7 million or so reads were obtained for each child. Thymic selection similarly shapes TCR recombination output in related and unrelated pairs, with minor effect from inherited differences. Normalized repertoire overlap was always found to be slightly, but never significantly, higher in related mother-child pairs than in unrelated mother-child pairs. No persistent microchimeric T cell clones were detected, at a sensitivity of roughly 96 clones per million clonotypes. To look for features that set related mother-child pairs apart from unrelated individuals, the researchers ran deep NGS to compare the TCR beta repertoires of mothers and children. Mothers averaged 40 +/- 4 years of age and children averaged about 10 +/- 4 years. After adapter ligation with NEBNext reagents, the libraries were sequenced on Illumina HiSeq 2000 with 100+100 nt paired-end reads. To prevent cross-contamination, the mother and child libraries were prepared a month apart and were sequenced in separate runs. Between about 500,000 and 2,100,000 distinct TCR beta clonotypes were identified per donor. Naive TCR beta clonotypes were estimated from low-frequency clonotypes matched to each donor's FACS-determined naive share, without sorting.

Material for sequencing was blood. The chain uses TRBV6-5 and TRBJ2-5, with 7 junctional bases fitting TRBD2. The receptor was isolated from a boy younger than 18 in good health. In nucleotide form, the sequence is TGTGCCAGCAGCCTTGGCGGGAGTCCGGATGAGCAGTACTTC. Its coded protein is CASSLGGSPDEQYF.